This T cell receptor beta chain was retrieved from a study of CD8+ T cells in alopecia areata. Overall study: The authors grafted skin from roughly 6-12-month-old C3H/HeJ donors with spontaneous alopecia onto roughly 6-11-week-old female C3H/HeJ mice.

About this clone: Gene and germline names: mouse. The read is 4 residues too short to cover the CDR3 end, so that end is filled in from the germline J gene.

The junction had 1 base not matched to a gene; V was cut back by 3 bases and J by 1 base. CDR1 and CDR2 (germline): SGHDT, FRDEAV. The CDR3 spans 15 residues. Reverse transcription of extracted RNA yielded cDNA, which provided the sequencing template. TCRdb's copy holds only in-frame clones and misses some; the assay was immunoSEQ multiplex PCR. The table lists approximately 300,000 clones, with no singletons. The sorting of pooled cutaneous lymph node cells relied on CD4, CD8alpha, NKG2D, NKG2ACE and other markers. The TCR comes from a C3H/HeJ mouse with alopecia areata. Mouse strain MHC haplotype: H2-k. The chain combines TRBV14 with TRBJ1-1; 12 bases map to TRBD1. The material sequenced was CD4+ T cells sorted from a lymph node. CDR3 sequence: CASSSGQGANTEVFF. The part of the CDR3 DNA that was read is TGTGCCAGCAGTTCGGGACAGGGGGCGAACACA.